This TCR beta chain was recovered during a study of OX40 agonist ivuxolimab in advanced cancers. Libraries were prepared by immunoSEQ multiplex PCR; TCRdb keeps only in-frame clonotypes and omits some of them. The sample yields about 46,000 clones, 70% to 85% seen once. V was pared by 4 bases and J by 3 bases, with 5 bases of the junction left unmatched. Germline V lookup: CDR1 MNHEY, CDR2 SMNVEV (reference sequence). The CDR3 extends over 15 amino acids. Sequencing used CD4+ or CD8+ T cells sorted from blood, obtained in a trial of the OX40 agonist ivuxolimab. The chain links TRBV27 to TRBJ2-1; TRBD1 agrees at 8 bases. This clonotype was sampled from an adult with an advanced solid tumor such as melanoma, head and neck, liver or kidney cancer. CDR3 protein: CASSSGGPYYNEQFF. In DNA, the CDR3 is TGTGCCAGCAGTTCAGGGGGCCCCTACTACAATGAGCAGTTCTTC.